This TCR beta chain appears in the sequencing data of a study of blood T cell repertoires in COVID-19. The wider study: Samples of COVID-19 (acute and convalescent) were obtained from the United States, Italy and Spain. T cells, B-cell-depleted T cells, or PBMCs supplied cDNA or gDNA.

Germline values: CDR1 ENHRY, CDR2 SYGVKD. This CDR3 region has 13 residues. V shed 11 bases, J shed 3 bases, and the junction held 5 bases outside the gene matches. The age range of participants was about 18 to 89 years, with residence in about two dozen US areas. Recovered Cohort 3 donors showed two negative PCRs, clearance, or symptom resolution. Clones were sequenced by immunoSEQ multiplex PCR, and TCRdb holds only the in-frame ones, with some missing. The sample consists of about 130,000 clones, 83% of them appearing once. The sample comprised PBMCs or T cells enriched from blood (not recorded which). The origin of this receptor is a man aged 25 to 45 who had recovered from COVID-19. J is TRBJ2-3 and V is TRBV10-3, with 10 positions matching TRBD1. This chain's CDR3 is CAAAGQGTDTQYF. CDR3 in DNA: TGTGCCGCAGCGGGACAGGGGACAGATACGCAGTATTTT.